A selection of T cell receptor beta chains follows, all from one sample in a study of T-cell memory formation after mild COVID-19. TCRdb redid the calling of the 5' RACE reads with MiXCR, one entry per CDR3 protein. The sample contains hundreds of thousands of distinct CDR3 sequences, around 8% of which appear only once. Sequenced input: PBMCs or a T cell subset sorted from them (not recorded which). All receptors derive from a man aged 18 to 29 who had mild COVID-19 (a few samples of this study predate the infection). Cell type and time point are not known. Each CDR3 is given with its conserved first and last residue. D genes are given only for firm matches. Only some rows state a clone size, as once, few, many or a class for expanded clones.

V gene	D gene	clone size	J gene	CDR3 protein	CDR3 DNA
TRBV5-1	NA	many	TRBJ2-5	CASSLGVEETQYF	TGCGCCAGCAGCTTAGGGGTCGAAGAGACCCAGTACTTC
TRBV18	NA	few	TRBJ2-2	CASSPRAVNTGELFF	TGTGCCAGCTCACCTAGGGCAGTCAACACCGGGGAGCTGTTTTTT
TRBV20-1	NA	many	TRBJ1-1	CSARVVDTYTEAFF	TGCAGTGCTAGAGTGGTCGACACCTACACTGAAGCTTTCTTT
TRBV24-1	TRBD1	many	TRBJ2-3	CATSPGGVDTQYF	TGTGCCACCAGCCCAGGGGGCGTAGATACGCAGTATTTT
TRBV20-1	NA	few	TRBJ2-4	CSAREGGIQYF	TGCAGTGCTAGAGAAGGGGGCATTCAGTACTTC
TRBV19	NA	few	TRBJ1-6	CASSIGEAPLHF	TGTGCCAGTAGTATAGGGGAGGCACCCCTCCACTTT
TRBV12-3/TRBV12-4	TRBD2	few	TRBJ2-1	CASTASGGTSYNEQFF	TGTGCCAGCACGGCTAGCGGGGGTACCTCCTACAATGAGCAGTTCTTC
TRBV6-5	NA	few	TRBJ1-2	CASSARNYGYTF	TGTGCCAGCAGTGCCAGAAACTATGGCTACACCTTC
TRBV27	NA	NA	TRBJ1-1	CASSPRASNTEAFF	TGTGCCAGCAGTCCTAGGGCCTCGAACACTGAAGCTTTCTTT
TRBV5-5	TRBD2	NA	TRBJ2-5	CASSLYSGGETQYF	TGTGCCAGCAGCCTCTATAGCGGGGGAGAGACCCAGTACTTC
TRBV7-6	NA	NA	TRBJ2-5	CASSLESILETQYF	TGTGCCAGCAGCTTAGAGTCTATATTGGAGACCCAGTACTTC
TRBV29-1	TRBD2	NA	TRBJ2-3	CSVGTSGGTDTQYF	TGCAGCGTTGGGACTAGCGGGGGCACAGATACGCAGTATTTT
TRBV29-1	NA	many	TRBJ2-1	CSVEVTGPIGEQFF	TGCAGCGTTGAAGTCACGGGCCCCATAGGGGAGCAGTTCTTC
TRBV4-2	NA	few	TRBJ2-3	CASSRRPERLGGTQYF	TGTGCCAGCAGCCGCCGGCCCGAGCGACTAGGGGGGACGCAGTATTTT
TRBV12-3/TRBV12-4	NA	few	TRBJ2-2	CASSPRVPGGRTGELFF	TGTGCCAGCAGTCCTAGGGTCCCCGGGGGCCGCACCGGGGAGCTGTTTTTT
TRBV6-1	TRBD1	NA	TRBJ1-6	CASSETSLGQGVSTLHF	TGTGCCAGCAGTGAAACAAGTTTGGGGCAGGGGGTTAGCACCCTCCACTTT
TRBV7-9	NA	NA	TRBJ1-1	CASSSRGYEAFF	TGTGCCAGCAGCTCGCGGGGCTATGAAGCTTTCTTT
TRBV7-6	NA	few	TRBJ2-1	CASSLTLKGKRKGINEQFF	TGTGCCAGCAGCTTAACCTTGAAGGGGAAGCGAAAGGGTATCAATGAGCAGTTCTTC
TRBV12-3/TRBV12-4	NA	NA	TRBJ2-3	CASSLVDGWGDTQYF	TGTGCCAGCAGTTTAGTGGACGGGTGGGGAGATACGCAGTATTTT
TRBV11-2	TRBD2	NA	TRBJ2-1	CASSLGTSDEQFF	TGTGCCAGCAGCTTAGGGACTAGTGATGAGCAGTTCTTC
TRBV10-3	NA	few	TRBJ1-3	CAISEISGNTIYF	TGTGCCATCAGTGAAATCTCTGGAAACACCATATATTTT
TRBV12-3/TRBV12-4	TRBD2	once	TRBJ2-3	CASSSLGGAYTDTQYF	TGTGCCAGCAGTTCCCTCGGGGGGGCGTACACAGATACGCAGTATTTT
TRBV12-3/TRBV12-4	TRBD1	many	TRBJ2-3	CASTGTGGTDTQYF	TGTGCCAGCACCGGAACAGGGGGTACAGATACGCAGTATTTT
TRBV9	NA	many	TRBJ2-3	CASSSLRNTDTQYF	TGTGCCAGCAGCTCACTTAGAAACACAGATACGCAGTATTTT
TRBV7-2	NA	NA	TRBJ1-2	CASSLGGDPHGYTF	TGTGCCAGCAGCTTAGGAGGGGACCCGCATGGCTACACCTTC
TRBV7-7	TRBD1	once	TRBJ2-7	CASRGDRVVHEQYF	TGTGCCAGCAGGGGGGACAGGGTGGTCCACGAGCAGTACTTC
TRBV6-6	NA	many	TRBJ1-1	CASSYDLGGGDTEAFF	TGTGCCAGCAGTTACGATTTGGGGGGTGGGGACACTGAAGCTTTCTTT
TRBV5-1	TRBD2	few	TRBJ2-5	CASSLASGLGVVQETQYF	TGCGCCAGCAGCTTGGCTTCGGGACTAGGGGTAGTACAAGAGACCCAGTACTTC
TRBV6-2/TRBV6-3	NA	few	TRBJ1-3	CASSSAGSGNTIYF	TGTGCCAGCAGTTCGGCAGGCTCTGGAAACACCATATATTTT
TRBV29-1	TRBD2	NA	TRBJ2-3	CSVPGGAEDTQYF	TGCAGCGTCCCCGGGGGGGCTGAAGATACGCAGTATTTT
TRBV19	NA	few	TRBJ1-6	CASSRGLLSAPLHF	TGTGCCAGTAGCCGGGGTCTCTTGTCTGCACCCCTCCACTTT
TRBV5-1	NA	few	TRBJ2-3	CASSIRTAGSDTQYF	TGCGCCAGCAGCATAAGGACAGCCGGGTCAGATACGCAGTATTTT
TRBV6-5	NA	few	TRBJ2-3	CASSYSSLPASTDTQYF	TGTGCCAGCAGTTACTCGTCTCTCCCCGCTAGCACAGATACGCAGTATTTT
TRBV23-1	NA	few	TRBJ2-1	CASSLYLPGQFF	TGCGCCAGCAGTCTTTATCTCCCCGGGCAGTTCTTC
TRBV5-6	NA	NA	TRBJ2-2	CASSLFGLTGELFF	TGTGCCAGCAGCTTGTTTGGACTAACTGGGGAGCTGTTTTTT
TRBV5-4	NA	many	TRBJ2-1	CASSLTASSYNEQFF	TGTGCCAGCAGCCTGACAGCCAGCTCCTACAATGAGCAGTTCTTC
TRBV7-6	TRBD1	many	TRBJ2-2	CASSPGQGISTGELFF	TGTGCCAGCAGCCCAGGACAGGGTATTAGCACCGGGGAGCTGTTTTTT
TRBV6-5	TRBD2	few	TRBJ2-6	CASSGLAGVGGANVLTF	TGTGCCAGCAGTGGACTAGCGGGGGTGGGTGGGGCCAACGTCCTGACTTTC
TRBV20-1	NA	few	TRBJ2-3	CSARRGGGDTQYF	TGCAGTGCTAGACGAGGCGGCGGAGATACGCAGTATTTT
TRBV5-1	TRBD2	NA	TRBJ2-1	CASSRSGEYNEQFF	TGCGCCAGCAGCAGGAGCGGGGAGTACAATGAGCAGTTCTTC
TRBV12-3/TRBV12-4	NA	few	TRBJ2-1	CASSYTETDWTLYNEQFF	TGTGCCAGCAGTTACACCGAAACTGACTGGACCCTATACAATGAGCAGTTCTTC
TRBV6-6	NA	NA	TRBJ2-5	CASSYSRGTQETQYF	TGTGCCAGCAGTTACAGCCGGGGAACCCAAGAGACCCAGTACTTC
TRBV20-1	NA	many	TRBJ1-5	CSASGGGGPQHF	TGCAGTGCCAGCGGAGGTGGAGGGCCCCAGCATTTT
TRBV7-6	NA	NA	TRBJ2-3	CASSRTLAVPDTQYF	TGTGCCAGCAGCCGAACCTTAGCCGTACCAGATACGCAGTATTTT
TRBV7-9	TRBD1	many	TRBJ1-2	CASSLGRLRDSNYGYTF	TGTGCCAGCAGCTTAGGGCGGCTTAGGGACAGCAACTATGGCTACACCTTC
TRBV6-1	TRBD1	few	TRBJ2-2	CASSAGTVKIWELFF	TGTGCCAGCAGTGCAGGGACAGTTAAAATATGGGAGCTGTTTTTT
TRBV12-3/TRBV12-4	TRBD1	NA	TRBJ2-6	CASSTPGQGASGANVLTF	TGTGCCAGCAGTACCCCGGGACAGGGTGCCTCTGGGGCCAACGTCCTGACTTTC
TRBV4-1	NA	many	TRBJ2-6	CASSQVSSGANVLTF	TGCGCCAGCAGCCAAGTCAGTTCTGGGGCCAACGTCCTGACTTTC
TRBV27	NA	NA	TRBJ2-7	CASSFSVLSSYEQYF	TGTGCCAGCAGTTTCTCCGTCCTTAGCTCCTACGAGCAGTACTTC
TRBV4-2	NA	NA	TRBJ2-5	CASSQDRIGRRETQYF	TGTGCCAGCAGCCAAGATCGGATCGGTCGGCGGGAGACCCAGTACTTC
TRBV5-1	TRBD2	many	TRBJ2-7	CASSPPTSGGFSYEQYF	TGCGCCAGCAGCCCACCTACTAGCGGGGGCTTCTCCTACGAGCAGTACTTC
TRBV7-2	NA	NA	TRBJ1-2	CASSWGRVAGYTF	TGTGCCAGCAGCTGGGGGAGGGTCGCAGGCTACACCTTC
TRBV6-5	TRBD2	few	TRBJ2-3	CASSYSALAGGPTDTQYF	TGTGCCAGCAGTTACTCGGCACTAGCGGGGGGCCCCACAGATACGCAGTATTTT
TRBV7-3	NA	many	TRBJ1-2	CASSLQGNHGYTF	TGTGCCAGCAGCTTACAGGGAAACCATGGCTACACCTTC
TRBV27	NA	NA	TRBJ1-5	CASSLVSNQPQHF	TGTGCCAGCAGTTTAGTGAGTAATCAGCCCCAGCATTTT